This T cell receptor (beta chain) originates from a study of cytomegalovirus exposure and HLA in healthy donors. Overall study results and limits: Sequencing likely produced, as an artifact, a cluster of highly shared sequence variants. HLA allele associations emerged for about 18,000 TCR beta sequences in a later analysis, at 0.05 false discovery rate. More clonal expansion characterized HLA-associated TCR beta chains than equally common others in a later analysis.

The primer mix had 60 Vbeta and 13 Jbeta primers. Repertoires were generated with immunoSEQ multiplex PCR, while TCRdb's copy carries only in-frame clones and drops some. This table holds some 110,000 clones, over 75% found once. The CDR3 totals 17 residues. J gave up 2 bases and V 1 base, and 11 bases lay outside the gene matches. Germline CDR1 is LGHNT and CDR2 is FRNRAP. For this clone: The antigen remains unidentified.

Sequencing was carried out using PBMCs. V is TRBV12-5 and J is TRBJ2-7; 7 positions agree with TRBD1. The receptor comes from a man aged 55 to 70 in good health and CMV-seropositive. This CDR3 is CASGLGLPGQSTYEQYF. In DNA, the CDR3 is TGTGCTAGTGGTTTGGGGCTTCCGGGACAGAGTACCTACGAGCAGTACTTC.